This TCR beta chain emerged from a study of T-cell reconstitution after alpha-beta-depleted transplantation in children. The study's findings and limits: At one year after transplant, newly produced T cells mostly accounted for T-cell counts and diversity. Surviving recipient cells, namely T cells and thymic progenitors, were the source of high day-60 TCRbeta diversity in some patients. The origin of alpha-beta T cells about two months after transplant was reportedly several hundred expanded graft clones.

This clonotype was detected only a few times. Its antigen is not identified. Unique molecular identifiers were used to barcode this TCRbeta library. In TCRdb, the PCR reads were re-called with MiXCR into one record per CDR3 protein. The sample lists 300,000 to 400,000 distinct CDR3 sequences, around 25% occurring once. This CDR3 contains 16 residues. V lost 5 bases to trimming and J lost 2 bases; unmatched junction nucleotides: 6. The TCR sequence derives from a male patient under 18 who had a stem cell transplant for acute lymphoblastic leukemia, so the T cells may come from the graft donor. The sample consisted of PBMCs, mostly from graft donor cells, taken 180 days after TCRalphabeta/CD19-depleted stem cell transplant. The chain links TRBV12-3 or TRBV12-4 to TRBJ2-7; 13 bases agree with TRBD2. Written as DNA, the CDR3 is TGTGCCAGCAGTGGTAGACTAGCGGGAGGCGCCTACGAGCAGTACTTC. Translation gives CASSGRLAGGAYEQYF.